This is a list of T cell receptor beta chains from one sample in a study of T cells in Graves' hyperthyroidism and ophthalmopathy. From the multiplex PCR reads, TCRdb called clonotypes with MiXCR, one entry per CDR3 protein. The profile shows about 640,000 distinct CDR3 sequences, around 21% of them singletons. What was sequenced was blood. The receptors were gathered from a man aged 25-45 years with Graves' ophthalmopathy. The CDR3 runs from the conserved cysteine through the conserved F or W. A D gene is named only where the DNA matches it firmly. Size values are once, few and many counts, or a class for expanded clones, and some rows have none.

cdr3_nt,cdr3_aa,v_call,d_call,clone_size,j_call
TGTGCCAGCAGCCAAGATTTACCGCTCGGGGCGTTCACTGAAGCTTTCTTT,CASSQDLPLGAFTEAFF,TRBV3-1,-,-,TRBJ1-1
TGTGCCAGGACTAGCGGGAGGACCGGGGAGCTGTTTTTT,CARTSGRTGELFF,TRBV30,TRBD2,-,TRBJ2-2
TGCAGTGCTAGTGGACCCATAAATCAGCCCCAGCATTTT,CSASGPINQPQHF,TRBV20-1,-,few,TRBJ1-5
TGCGGCTTGGGGGGCAGGGTGGAGACCCAGTACTTC,CGLGGRVETQYF,TRBV20-1,-,few,TRBJ2-5
TGTGCCAGCAGTTTGGTCCTATCGGGGGGAAACACCGGGGAGCTGTTTTTT,CASSLVLSGGNTGELFF,TRBV6-5,TRBD2,-,TRBJ2-2
TGTGCCAGCCATGCTGATACGCAGTATTTT,CASHADTQYF,TRBV28,-,-,TRBJ2-3
TGCAGTGCTAGACGAGGACAGGTCCCCAATGAGCAGTTCTTC,CSARRGQVPNEQFF,TRBV20-1,TRBD1,-,TRBJ2-1
TGCAGTGCTACCGGCGGGGGGGAGCCCCAGCATTTT,CSATGGGEPQHF,TRBV20-1,-,-,TRBJ1-5
TGTGCCAGCAGCTTATTCGAACAGGGGGTTTTAAACACCATATATTTT,CASSLFEQGVLNTIYF,TRBV7-8,TRBD1,-,TRBJ1-3
TGTGCCAGCAGTCCCCACGGAGAGAACACTGAAGCTTTCTTT,CASSPHGENTEAFF,TRBV28,-,few,TRBJ1-1
TGTGCCAGCAGTTCGACCGAACTGGGACAGGGCTCTGGGGCCAACGTCCTGACTTTC,CASSSTELGQGSGANVLTF,TRBV12-3/TRBV12-4,TRBD1,many,TRBJ2-6